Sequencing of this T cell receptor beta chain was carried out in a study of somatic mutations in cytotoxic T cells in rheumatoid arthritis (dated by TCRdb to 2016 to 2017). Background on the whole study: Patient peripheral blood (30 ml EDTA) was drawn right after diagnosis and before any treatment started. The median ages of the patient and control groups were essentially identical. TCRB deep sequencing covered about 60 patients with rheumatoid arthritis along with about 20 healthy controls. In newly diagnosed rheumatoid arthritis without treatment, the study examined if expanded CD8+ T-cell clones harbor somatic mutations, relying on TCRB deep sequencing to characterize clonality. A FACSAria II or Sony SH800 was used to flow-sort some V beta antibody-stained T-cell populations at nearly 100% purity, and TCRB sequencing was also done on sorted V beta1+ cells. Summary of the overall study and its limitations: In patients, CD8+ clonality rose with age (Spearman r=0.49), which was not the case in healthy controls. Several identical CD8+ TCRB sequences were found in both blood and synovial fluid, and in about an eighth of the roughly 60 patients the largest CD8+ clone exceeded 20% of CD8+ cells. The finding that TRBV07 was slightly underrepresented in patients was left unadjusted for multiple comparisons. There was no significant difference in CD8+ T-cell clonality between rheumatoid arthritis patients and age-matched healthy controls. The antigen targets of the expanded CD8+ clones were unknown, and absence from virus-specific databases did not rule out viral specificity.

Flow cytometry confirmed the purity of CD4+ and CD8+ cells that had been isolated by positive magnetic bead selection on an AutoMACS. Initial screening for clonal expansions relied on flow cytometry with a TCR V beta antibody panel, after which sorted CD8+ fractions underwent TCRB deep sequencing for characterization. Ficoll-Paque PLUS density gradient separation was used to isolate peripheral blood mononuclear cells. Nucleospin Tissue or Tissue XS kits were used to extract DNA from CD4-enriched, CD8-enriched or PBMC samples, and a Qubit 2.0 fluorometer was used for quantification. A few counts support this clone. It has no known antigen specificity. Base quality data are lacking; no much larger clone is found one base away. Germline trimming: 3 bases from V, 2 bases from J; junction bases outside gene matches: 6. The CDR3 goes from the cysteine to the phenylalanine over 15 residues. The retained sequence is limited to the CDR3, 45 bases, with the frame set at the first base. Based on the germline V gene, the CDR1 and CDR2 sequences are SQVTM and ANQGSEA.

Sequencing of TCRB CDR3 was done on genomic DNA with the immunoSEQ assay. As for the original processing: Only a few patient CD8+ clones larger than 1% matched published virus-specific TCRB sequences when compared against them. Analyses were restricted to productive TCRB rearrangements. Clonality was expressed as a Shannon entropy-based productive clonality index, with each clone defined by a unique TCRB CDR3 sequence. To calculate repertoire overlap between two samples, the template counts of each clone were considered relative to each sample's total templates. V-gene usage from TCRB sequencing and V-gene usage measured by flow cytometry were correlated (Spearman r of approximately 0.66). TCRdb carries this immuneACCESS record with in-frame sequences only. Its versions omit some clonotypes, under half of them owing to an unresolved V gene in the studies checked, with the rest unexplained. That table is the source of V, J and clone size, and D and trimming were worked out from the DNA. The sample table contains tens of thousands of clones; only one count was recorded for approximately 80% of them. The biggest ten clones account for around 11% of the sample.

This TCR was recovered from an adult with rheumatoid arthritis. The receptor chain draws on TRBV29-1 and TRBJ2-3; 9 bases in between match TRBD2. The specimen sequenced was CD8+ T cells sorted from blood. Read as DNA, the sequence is TGCAGCGTTGATGGGACTAGCAATCCCACAGATACGCAGTATTTT. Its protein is CSVDGTSNPTDTQYF.